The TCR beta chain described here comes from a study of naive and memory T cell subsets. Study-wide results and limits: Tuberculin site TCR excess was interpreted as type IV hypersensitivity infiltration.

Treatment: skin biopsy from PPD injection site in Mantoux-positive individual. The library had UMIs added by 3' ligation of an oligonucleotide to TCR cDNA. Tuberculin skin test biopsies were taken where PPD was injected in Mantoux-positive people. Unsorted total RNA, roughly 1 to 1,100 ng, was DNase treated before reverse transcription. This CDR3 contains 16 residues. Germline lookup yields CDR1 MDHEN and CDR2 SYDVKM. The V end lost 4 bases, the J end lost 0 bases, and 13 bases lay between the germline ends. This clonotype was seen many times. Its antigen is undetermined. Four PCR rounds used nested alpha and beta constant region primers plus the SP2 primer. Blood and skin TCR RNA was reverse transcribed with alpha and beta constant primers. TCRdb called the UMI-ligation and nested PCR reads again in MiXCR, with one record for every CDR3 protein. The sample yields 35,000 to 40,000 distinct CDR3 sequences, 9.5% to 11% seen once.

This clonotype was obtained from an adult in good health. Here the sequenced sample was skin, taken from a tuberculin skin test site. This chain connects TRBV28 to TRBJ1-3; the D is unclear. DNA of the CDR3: TGTGCCAGCAGTTCCATCCGCCTCTTCTCTGGAAACACCATATATTTT. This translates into CASSSIRLFSGNTIYF.